This T cell receptor beta chain was documented in a study of T cell responses to AZD1222 COVID-19 vaccine (dated by TCRdb to about 2021). A note on the overall study: AZD1222 recipients given second doses at about 4 weeks or at about 12 weeks were pooled, since spike-specific TCR depth and breadth were not found to differ between the two schedules. TCR sequencing was performed for roughly 250 trial participants, of whom 200 to 220 were given two doses of AZD1222 and approximately 25 were given two doses of MenACWY control vaccine. Trial participants were enrolled into age subgroups of 18-55, 56-69 and 70-plus years, which contained approximately 150, 30 and 60 TCR-sequenced participants, respectively. Overall results and qualifications from the work: A significant rise in spike-specific TCR breadth and depth was observed after two AZD1222 doses relative to day 0 and relative to MenACWY recipients. Participants were mostly white British and included more females than males, and it was suggested by the authors that clonal diversity may have been underestimated. Conclusions about previously exposed vaccinees are limited because only five or six AZD1222 recipients were SARS-CoV-2 seropositive at baseline. The vaccine-associated CD4 TCRs covered the entire spike protein, and the dominant responses fell in regions 160-218 and 743-854. In the small 56-69-year group, the increase in depth fell short of significance, most likely because of low power. Because no day 14 peak-response samples were available, repertoires were characterized only after the peak T cell response. Nearly half of unique spike-specific TCRs reportedly recognized epitopes outside regions mutated in the B.1.351 and B.1.1.7 variants.

In this sample, this clone turned up a few times. What antigen it recognizes has not been identified. Per-base qualities were not stored, and no clone one base away is much larger. The CDR3 regions of human TCRbeta chains were analyzed by immunosequencing. Turning to the authors' computational methods: TCRs in the repertoires were compared against a reference library of SARS-CoV-2-specific TCRs that had been generated with the MIRA antigen-specificity platform. Breadth meant the fraction of unique TCRs that were SARS-CoV-2-associated, whereas depth meant the fraction of total T cells that were SARS-CoV-2-associated. Using the MIRA data, every spike-specific TCR was mapped to the spike region that the TCR reacted to and assigned to either a CD4 or a CD8 class. Log10-transformed breadth and depth values were compared by one-way ANOVA with Sidak's multiple comparisons tests. As stored in TCRdb, this immuneACCESS dataset retains in-frame rearrangements with V and J assigned. A fraction of the clones does not appear; measured against another copy, unresolved V genes explain less than half of the discrepancy, and the remainder lacks a known reason. That table furnishes V, J and clone size, whereas the DNA furnished D and trimming. In this sample the table shows about 97,000 clones, roughly 89% of which occur a single time. Approximately 7.5% of the sample is taken by the ten largest.

The CDR3 spans 8 residues, from the cysteine through the phenylalanine. The CDR3 DNA has 24 bases and is translated from base 1. Trimming at the junction amounts to 5 bases on V and 17 bases on J, and the germline ends lie 9 bases apart. In the germline V gene, CDR1 corresponds to SQVTM and CDR2 to ANQGSEA. Per the publication, the time point label means: baseline before first vaccination. Samples from vaccinated people were obtained from the UK trials COV001 and COV002, which included a single-blind randomized controlled phase 2/3 trial of AZD1222 (ChAdOx1 nCoV-19) in healthy adults. Trial participant PBMC samples were collected at day 0 and day 28 after the second dose for TCRbeta chain sequencing.

This receptor was taken from an adult in good health. The chain is encoded by TRBV29-1 joined to TRBJ1-4; the D gene identity is not certain. The material sequenced was peripheral blood, taken on day 0 of AZD1222 vaccination. The DNA reads TGCAGCGTTAGACGCGGTTTTTTT. This sequence encodes CSVRRGFF. The variable domain in full, with residues beyond the CDR3 obtained from the reference TRBV29-1 and TRBJ1-4 genes, is SAVISQKPSRDICQRGTSLTIQCQVDSQVTMMFWYRQQPGQSLTLIATANQGSEATYESGFVIDKFPISRPNLTFSTLTVSNMSPEDSSIYLCSVRRGFFGSGTQLSVL.